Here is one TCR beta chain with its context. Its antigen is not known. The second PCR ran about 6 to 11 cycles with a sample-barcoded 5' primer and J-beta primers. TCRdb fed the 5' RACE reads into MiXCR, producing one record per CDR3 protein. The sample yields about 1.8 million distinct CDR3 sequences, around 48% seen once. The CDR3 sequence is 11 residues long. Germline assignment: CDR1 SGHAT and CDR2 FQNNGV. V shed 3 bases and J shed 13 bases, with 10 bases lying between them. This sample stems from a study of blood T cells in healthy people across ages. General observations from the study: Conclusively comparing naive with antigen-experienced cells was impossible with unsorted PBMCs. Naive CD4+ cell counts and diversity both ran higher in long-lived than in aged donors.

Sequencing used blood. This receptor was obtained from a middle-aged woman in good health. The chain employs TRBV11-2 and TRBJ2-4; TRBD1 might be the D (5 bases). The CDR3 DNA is TGTGCCAGCAGCTTGACAGCCACCCAGTACTTC. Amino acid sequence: CASSLTATQYF.